This TCR beta chain was identified in a study of blood T cell repertoires in COVID-19. Background on the study: PBMCs, B-cell-depleted T cells, or T cells provided the cDNA or gDNA that made up the material.

V lost 2 bases and J 6 bases, leaving 5 bases between the germline ends. Germline V lookup: CDR1 SEHNR, CDR2 FQNEAQ (reference sequence). The CDR3 contains 11 residues. This clone was detected only a few times. Only in-frame clones appear in the TCRdb table, and some are missing; sequencing was by immunoSEQ multiplex PCR. The sample lists about 350,000 clones, 88% occurring once. The V and J genes are TRBV7-9 and TRBJ2-7; D gene unclear. The sequence came from a woman aged 25-40 years who had been exposed to COVID-19. The sequencing sample was made of PBMCs or T cells enriched from blood (not recorded which). CDR3 sequence (DNA): TGTGCCAGCAGCTTATCGGGCGAGCAGTACTTC. It encodes CASSLSGEQYF.